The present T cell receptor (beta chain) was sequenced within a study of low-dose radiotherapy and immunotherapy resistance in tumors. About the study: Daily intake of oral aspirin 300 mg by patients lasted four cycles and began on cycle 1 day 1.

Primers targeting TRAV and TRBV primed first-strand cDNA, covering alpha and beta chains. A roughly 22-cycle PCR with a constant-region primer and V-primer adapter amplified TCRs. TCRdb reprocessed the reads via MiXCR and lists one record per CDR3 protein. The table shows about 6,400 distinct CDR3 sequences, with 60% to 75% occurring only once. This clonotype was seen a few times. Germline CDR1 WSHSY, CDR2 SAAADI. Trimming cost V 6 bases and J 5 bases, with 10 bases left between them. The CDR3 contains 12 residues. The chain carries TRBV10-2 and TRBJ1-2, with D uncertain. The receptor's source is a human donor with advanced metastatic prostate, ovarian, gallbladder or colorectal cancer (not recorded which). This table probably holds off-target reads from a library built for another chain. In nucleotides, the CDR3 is TGCGCCAGCAGGACGGACGCTTATGGCTACACCTTC. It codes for CASRTDAYGYTF.